This T cell receptor (beta chain) was captured by sequencing in a study of blood T cell repertoires in COVID-19. Background on the study: Samples of COVID-19 (acute and convalescent) were obtained from the United States, Italy and Spain.

The protocol was immunoSEQ multiplex PCR, while the TCRdb copy is restricted to in-frame clones and leaves out a portion. The data show about 69,000 clones, over 70% seen once. This receptor was identified in a man aged 55-75 years with acute or convalescent COVID-19. Sequencing used peripheral blood.

CDR3: CASSPAQGRNSPLHF. DNA of the CDR3: TGTGCCAGCTCGCCTGCACAGGGGCGCAATTCACCCCTCCACTTT. The V call is TRBV18, the J call TRBJ1-6, with TRBD1 matching over 7 bases. The V and J ends lost 6 bases and 7 bases, in that order; junction bases with no gene match: 9. CDR1 and CDR2 from the germline V gene are KGHSH and LQKENI. The CDR3 contains 15 residues.